Listed below are T cell receptor beta chains from one sample, sequenced in a study of regulatory T cells in long-lasting Graves disease. Each CDR3 protein is one row after TCRdb ran MiXCR on the multiplex PCR reads. The sample contains about 450,000 distinct CDR3 sequences, about 25% of which appear only once. Sequencing was performed on peripheral blood mononuclear cells (PBMCs), taken when the disease was refractory, from a patient treated with antithyroid drugs. The origin of the receptors is a female donor with Graves disease. Both conserved end residues are trimmed from each CDR3.

V,J,CDR3
TRBV20-1,TRBJ2-5,SGSESGRGETQY
TRBV9,TRBJ2-5,ASSVARGRGGETQY
TRBV11-2,TRBJ1-5,ASSLGNRDNQPQH
TRBV6-9,TRBJ2-7,ASSYQGDEQY
TRBV25-1,TRBJ2-1,ASSESRVYNEQF
TRBV7-2,TRBJ1-1,ASSLGQGKNTEAF
TRBV7-9,TRBJ2-7,ASSLFEGYEQY
TRBV2,TRBJ2-5,ASSDPGGRALWTQY
TRBV2,TRBJ2-7,ATKTGGLGGGVYEQY
TRBV6-1,TRBJ1-2,ASSGVQVSGYGYT
TRBV6-1,TRBJ2-7,ASSPDMRNRGDSSYEQY
TRBV5-6,TRBJ2-5,ASTKSLGPHKY
TRBV6-2/TRBV6-3,TRBJ2-2,ASNFGRARTGELF
TRBV20-1,TRBJ2-7,SANPSGSSYEQY
TRBV6-1,TRBJ1-4,ASSNGGAANEKLF
TRBV5-1,TRBJ2-3,ASSGNVPSTDTQY
TRBV6-5,TRBJ1-1,ASSYSAVFSEAF
TRBV2,TRBJ2-7,ASSTAAGGPYEQY
TRBV3-1,TRBJ2-2,ASSQEYRDSGGELF
TRBV19,TRBJ1-1,ASSPFGSPVEAF
TRBV3-1,TRBJ2-7,ASSQFRPNSEQY
TRBV20-1,TRBJ1-1,SASILIGTEAF
TRBV3-1,TRBJ2-4,ASSQRGGAKAKNIQY
TRBV20-1,TRBJ2-4,SARDALIPGLAD
TRBV6-1,TRBJ1-2,ASSEIQGANYGYT
TRBV28,TRBJ1-6,ASSLAGSGNSPLH
TRBV9,TRBJ2-6,ASKGANVLT
TRBV15,TRBJ2-4,ATSRESIQY
TRBV19,TRBJ2-7,ASSRLAESYEQY
TRBV19,-,ASSSSEMLAGNEQF
TRBV30,TRBJ1-2,AWSVTRRGNANYGYT
TRBV6-5,TRBJ2-2,ASSSYQNTGELF
TRBV18,TRBJ2-7,ASSPGGGEQY